This T cell receptor (beta chain) was obtained from a study of cytomegalovirus exposure and HLA in healthy donors. Across the study: Prior work identified roughly 120 million unique TCR beta sequences in approximately 180 million T cells. The study's findings and limits: Earlier analysis yielded a pattern in which most TCR beta V segments were productive about 87% or about 30% of the time. Cytomegalovirus-associated status was assigned to more than 150 TCR beta chains.

For this clone: Its antigen remains unknown.

Healthy bone marrow donors made up the donors. After removal of 8 bases from V and 3 bases from J, the junction contained 7 bases not matched to a gene. The length of the CDR3 is 13 residues. CDR1 and CDR2 from the germline V gene are SEHNR and FQNEAQ (reference sequence). Researchers ran the PCR with 60 Vbeta and 13 Jbeta primers. Assay used: immunoSEQ multiplex PCR; TCRdb lists only in-frame clones, some missing. The table lists 200,000 to 300,000 clones, 82% of them singletons, with around 5.7% in the top ten. The origin of this receptor is a woman aged 40 to 50 in good health and CMV-seropositive. J is TRBJ2-7 and V is TRBV7-9; TRBD2 agrees at 7 bases. Sequencing was carried out using PBMCs. The CDR3 nucleotides are TGTGCCAGCCTTCTAGCTAGCGGCTACGAGCAGTACTTC. It specifies CASLLASGYEQYF.